This TCR beta chain was sequenced in a study of T cell responses to AZD1222 COVID-19 vaccine. General study results and limits: Seropositive AZD1222 recipients at baseline numbered only five or six.

The CDR3 covers 13 residues. Germline V gene sequence: CDR1 MNHEY, CDR2 SVGAGI. V shed 6 bases and J shed 4 bases, with 10 bases lying between them. The assay was immunoSEQ multiplex PCR, and TCRdb's table has in-frame clones only and misses some. The sample records about 89,000 clones, around 89% being singletons. This clone was seen just once. Its antigen is currently unknown. The sequence was obtained from an adult who received the AZD1222 COVID-19 vaccine. The gene calls are TRBV6-5 and TRBJ2-1; D remains ambiguous. Sequencing used peripheral blood, obtained 28 days after the second AZD1222 dose. CDR3 sequence: CASSVRRYNEQFF. In nucleotides, the CDR3 is TGTGCCAGCAGCGTCCGCAGATACAATGAGCAGTTCTTC.